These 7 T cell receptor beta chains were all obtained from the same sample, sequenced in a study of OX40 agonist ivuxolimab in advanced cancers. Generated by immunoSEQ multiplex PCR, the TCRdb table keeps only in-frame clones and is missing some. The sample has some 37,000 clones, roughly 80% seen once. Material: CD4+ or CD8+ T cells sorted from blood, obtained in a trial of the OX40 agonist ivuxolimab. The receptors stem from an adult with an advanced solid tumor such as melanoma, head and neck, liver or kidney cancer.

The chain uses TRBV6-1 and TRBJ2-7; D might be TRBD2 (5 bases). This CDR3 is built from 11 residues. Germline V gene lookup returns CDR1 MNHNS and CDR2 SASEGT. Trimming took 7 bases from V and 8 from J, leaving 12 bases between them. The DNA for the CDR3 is TGTGCCAGCAATGAGTCGGGGAAGCAGTACTTC. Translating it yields CASNESGKQYF.

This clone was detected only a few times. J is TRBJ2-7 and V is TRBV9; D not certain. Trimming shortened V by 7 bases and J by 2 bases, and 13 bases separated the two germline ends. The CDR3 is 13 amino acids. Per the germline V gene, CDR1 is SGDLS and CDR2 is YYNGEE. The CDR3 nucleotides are TGTGCCAGCTCCCAAGGGTGGCCCTACGAGCAGTACTTC. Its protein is CASSQGWPYEQYF.

Here the CDR3 reads CASSLIRSGGTGELFF. In DNA form, the CDR3 reads TGTGCCAGCAGCCTAATCCGCAGCGGGGGGACGGGGGAGCTGTTTTTT. The V and J genes are TRBV7-9 and TRBJ2-2, with 9 bases aligning to TRBD2. CDR3 length: 16 amino acids. After removal of 5 bases from V and 8 bases from J, the junction contained 12 bases not matched to a gene. Germline loops: CDR1 SEHNR, CDR2 FQNEAQ (reference sequence).

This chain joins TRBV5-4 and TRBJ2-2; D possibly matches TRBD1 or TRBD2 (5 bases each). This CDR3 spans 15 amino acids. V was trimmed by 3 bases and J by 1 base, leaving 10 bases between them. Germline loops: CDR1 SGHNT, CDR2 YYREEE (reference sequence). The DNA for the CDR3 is TGTGCCAGCAGCTCCGGGACGGTGAACACCGGGGAGCTGTTTTTT. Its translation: CASSSGTVNTGELFF.

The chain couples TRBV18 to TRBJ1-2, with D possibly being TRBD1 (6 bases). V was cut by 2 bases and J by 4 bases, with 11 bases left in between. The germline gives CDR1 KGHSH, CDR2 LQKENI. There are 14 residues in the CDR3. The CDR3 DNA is TGTGCCAGCTCACCAGAAGGGGGACTCTATGGCTACACCTTC. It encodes CASSPEGGLYGYTF.

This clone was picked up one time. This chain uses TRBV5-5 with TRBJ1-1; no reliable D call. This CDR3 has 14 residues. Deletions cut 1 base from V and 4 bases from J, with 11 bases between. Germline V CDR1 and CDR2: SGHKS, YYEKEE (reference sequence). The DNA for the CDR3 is TGTGCCAGCAGCTTGTGGGTGACTTTCACTGAAGCTTTCTTT. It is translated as CASSLWVTFTEAFF.

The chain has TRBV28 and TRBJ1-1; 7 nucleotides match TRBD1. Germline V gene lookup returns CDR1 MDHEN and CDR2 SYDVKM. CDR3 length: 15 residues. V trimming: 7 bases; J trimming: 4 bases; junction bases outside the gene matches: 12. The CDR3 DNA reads TGTGCCAGCAACCCACGCCCGACAGGGCCCACTGAAGCTTTCTTT. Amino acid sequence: CASNPRPTGPTEAFF.